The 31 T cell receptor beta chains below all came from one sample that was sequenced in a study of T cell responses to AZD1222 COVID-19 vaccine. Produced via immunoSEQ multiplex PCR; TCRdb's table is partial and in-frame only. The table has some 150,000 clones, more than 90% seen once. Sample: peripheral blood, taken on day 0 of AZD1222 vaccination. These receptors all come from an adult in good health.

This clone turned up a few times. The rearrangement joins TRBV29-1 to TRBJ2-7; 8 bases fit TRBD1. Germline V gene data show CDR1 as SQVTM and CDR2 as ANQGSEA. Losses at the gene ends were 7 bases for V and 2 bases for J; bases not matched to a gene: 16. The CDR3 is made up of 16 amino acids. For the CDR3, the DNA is TGCAGCGCTGCGGTTTTAACCGGGACAGGCCCCTACGAGCAGTACTTC. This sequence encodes CSAAVLTGTGPYEQYF.

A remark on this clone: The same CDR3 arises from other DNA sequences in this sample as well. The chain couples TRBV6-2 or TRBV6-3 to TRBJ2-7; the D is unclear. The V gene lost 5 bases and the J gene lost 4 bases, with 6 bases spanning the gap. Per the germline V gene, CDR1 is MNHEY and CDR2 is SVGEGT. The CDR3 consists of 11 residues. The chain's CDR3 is CASSPLYEQYF. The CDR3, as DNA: TGTGCCAGCAGTCCGCTATACGAGCAGTACTTC.

Here the CDR3 reads CATSRDWGQGATQYF. The DNA of the CDR3 is TGTGCCACCAGCAGAGATTGGGGACAGGGGGCGACCCAGTACTTC. The genes are TRBV15 and TRBJ2-5; TRBD1 aligns across 12 bases. V was clipped by 0 bases and J by 7 bases; unmatched bases: 3. The CDR3 totals 15 residues. In germline, CDR1 is LNHNV, CDR2 YYDKDF (reference sequence).

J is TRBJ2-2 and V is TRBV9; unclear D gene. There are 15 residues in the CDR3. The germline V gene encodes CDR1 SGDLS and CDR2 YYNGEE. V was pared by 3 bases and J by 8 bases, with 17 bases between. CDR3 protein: CASSAPGPSHGELFF. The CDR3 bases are TGTGCCAGCAGCGCCCCCGGGCCTAGTCATGGGGAGCTGTTTTTT.

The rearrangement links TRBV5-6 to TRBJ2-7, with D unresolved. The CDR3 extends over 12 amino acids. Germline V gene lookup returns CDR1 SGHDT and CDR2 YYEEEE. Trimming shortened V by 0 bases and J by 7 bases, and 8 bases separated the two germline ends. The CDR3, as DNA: TGTGCCAGCAGCTTGGCCGTACAGGAGCAGTACTTC. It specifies CASSLAVQEQYF.

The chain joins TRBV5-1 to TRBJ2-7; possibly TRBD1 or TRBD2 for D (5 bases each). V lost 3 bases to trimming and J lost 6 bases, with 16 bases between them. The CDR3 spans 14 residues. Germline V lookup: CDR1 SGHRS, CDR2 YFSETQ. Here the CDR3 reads CASSSRDPRPEQYF. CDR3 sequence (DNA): TGCGCCAGCAGCTCCCGGGACCCCAGGCCCGAGCAGTACTTC. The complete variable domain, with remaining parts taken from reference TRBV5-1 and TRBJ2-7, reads KAGVTQTPRYLIKTRGQQVTLSCSPISGHRSVSWYQQTPGQGLQFLFEYFSETQRNKGNFPGRFSGRQFSNSRSEMNVSTLELGDSALYLCASSSRDPRPEQYFGPGTRLTVT.

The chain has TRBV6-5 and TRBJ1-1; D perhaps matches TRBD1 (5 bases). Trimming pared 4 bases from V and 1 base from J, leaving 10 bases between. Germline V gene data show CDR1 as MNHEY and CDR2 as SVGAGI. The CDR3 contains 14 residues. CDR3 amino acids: CASSLTAKNTEAFF. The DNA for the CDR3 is TGTGCCAGCAGTTTGACAGCCAAGAACACTGAAGCTTTCTTT.

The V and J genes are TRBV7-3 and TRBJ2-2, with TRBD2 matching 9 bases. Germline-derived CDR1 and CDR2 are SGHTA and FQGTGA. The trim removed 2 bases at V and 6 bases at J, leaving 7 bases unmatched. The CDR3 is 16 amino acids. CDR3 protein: CASSLGSGGIPGELFF. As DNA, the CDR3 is TGTGCCAGCAGCTTAGGTAGCGGGGGTATCCCCGGGGAGCTGTTTTTT.

The CDR3: CASSLGYQETQYF. The CDR3 region has the DNA TGTGCCAGTAGTCTTGGGTATCAAGAGACCCAGTACTTC. V is TRBV19 and J is TRBJ2-5; no firm D call. CDR3 length equals 13 residues. Between the trimmed V and J ends, which lost 5 bases and 2 bases, there was a span of 9 bases. Per germline, CDR1 LNHDA and CDR2 SQIVND (reference sequence).

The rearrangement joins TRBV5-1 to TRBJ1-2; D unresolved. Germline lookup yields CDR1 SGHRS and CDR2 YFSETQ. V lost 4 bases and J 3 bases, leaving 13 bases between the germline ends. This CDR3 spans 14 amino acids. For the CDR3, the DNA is TGCGCCAGCAGCCTCGCAGGCAGCCACTATGGCTACACCTTC. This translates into CASSLAGSHYGYTF. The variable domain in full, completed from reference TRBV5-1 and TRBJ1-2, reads KAGVTQTPRYLIKTRGQQVTLSCSPISGHRSVSWYQQTPGQGLQFLFEYFSETQRNKGNFPGRFSGRQFSNSRSEMNVSTLELGDSALYLCASSLAGSHYGYTFGSGTRLTVV.

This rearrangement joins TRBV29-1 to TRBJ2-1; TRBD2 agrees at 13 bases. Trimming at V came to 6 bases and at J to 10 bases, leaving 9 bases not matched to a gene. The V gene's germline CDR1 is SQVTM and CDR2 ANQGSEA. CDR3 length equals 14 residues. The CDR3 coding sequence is TGCAGCGTGGATAAGGGACTAGCGGGATGGGAGCAGTTCTTC. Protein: CSVDKGLAGWEQFF.

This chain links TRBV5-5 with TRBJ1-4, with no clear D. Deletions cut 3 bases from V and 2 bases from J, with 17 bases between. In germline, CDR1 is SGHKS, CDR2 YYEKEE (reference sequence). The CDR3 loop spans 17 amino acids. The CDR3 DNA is TGTGCCAGCAGCTGGGATCACCAGGATAGCACTAATGAAAAACTGTTTTTT. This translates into CASSWDHQDSTNEKLFF.

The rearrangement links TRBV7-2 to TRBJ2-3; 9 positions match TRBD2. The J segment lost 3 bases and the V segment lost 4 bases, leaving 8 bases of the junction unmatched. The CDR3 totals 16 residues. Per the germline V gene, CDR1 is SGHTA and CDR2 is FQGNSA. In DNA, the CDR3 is TGTGCCAGCAGCTCTAACAGGGGACTAGCTACAGATACGCAGTATTTT. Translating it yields CASSSNRGLATDTQYF.

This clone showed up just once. CDR3 region: CAWMAVASGNTIYF. CDR3 coding DNA: TGTGCCTGGATGGCGGTCGCATCTGGAAACACCATATATTTT. This chain connects TRBV30 to TRBJ1-3; D unclear. CDR3 length equals 14 residues. Deletions cut 4 bases from V and 1 base from J, with 11 bases between. CDR1 is GTSNPN, CDR2 SVGIG, per germline (reference sequence).

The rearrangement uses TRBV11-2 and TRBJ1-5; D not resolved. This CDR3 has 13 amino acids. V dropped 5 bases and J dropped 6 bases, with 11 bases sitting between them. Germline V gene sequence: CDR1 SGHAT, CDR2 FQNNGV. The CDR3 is CASSPDGVQPQHF. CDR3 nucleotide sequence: TGTGCCAGCAGCCCCGACGGGGTTCAGCCCCAGCATTTT.

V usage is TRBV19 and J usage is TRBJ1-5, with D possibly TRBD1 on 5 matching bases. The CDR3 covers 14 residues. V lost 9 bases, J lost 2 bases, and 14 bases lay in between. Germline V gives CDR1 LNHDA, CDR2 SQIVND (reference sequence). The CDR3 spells CASKEGRGNQPQHF. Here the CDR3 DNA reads TGTGCCAGCAAGGAGGGGAGAGGCAATCAGCCCCAGCATTTT.

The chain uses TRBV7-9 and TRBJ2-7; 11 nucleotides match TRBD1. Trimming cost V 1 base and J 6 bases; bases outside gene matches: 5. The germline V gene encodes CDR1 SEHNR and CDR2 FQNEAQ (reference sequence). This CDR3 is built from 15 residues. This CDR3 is CASSLGDRGSREQYF. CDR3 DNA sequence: TGTGCCAGCAGCTTAGGGGACAGGGGGAGTCGCGAGCAGTACTTC.

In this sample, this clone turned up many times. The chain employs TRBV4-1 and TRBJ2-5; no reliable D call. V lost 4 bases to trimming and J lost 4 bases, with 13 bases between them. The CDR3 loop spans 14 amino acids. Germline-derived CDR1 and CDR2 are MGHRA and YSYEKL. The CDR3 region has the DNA TGCGCCAGCAGCCGTGTAAAGGGTGGAGAGACCCAGTACTTC. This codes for CASSRVKGGETQYF.

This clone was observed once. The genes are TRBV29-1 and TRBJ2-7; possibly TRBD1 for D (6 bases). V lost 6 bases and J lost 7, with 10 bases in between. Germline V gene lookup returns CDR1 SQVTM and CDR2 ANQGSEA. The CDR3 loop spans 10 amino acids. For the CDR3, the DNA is TGCAGCGTCAGGGGAGTAGAGCAGTACTTC. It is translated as CSVRGVEQYF.

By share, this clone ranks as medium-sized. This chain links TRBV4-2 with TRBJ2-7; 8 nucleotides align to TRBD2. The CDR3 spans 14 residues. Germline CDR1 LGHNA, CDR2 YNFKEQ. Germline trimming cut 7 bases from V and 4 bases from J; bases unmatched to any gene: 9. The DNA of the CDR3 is TGTGCCAGCACTAGGGAAGCTAGCGGGTACGAGCAGTACTTC. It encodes CASTREASGYEQYF.

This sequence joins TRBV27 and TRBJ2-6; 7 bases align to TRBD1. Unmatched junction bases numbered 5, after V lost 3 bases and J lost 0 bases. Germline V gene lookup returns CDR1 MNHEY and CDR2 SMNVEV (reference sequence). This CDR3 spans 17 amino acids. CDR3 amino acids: CASSFNRGSSGANVLTF. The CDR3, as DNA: TGTGCCAGCAGTTTTAACAGGGGTAGCTCTGGGGCCAACGTCCTGACTTTC.

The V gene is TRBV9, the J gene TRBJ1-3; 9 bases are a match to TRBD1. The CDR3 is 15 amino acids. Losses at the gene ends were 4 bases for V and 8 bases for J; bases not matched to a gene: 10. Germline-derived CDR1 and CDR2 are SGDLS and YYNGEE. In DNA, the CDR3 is TGTGCCAGCAGCTCTAGACCGGGACAGGGTTACACCATATATTTT. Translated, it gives CASSSRPGQGYTIYF.

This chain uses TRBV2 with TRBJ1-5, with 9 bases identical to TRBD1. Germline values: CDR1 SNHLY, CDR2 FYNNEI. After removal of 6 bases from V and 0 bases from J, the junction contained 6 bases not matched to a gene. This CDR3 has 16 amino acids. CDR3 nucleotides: TGTGCCAGCAGCTTCCGGGACAGGGCTAGCAATCAGCCCCAGCATTTT. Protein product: CASSFRDRASNQPQHF.

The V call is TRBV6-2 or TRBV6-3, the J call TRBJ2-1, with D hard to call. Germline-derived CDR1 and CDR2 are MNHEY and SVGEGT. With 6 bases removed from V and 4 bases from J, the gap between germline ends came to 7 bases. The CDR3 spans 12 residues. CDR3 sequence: CASSPIYNEQFF. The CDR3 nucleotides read TGTGCCAGCAGCCCGATATACAATGAGCAGTTCTTC.

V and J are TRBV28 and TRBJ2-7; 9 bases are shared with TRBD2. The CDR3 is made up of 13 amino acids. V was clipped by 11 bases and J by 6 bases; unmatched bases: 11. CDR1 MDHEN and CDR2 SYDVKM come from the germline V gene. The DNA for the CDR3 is TGTGCCCTATCCGGACTAGCGTTCTCCGAGCAGTACTTC. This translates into CALSGLAFSEQYF.

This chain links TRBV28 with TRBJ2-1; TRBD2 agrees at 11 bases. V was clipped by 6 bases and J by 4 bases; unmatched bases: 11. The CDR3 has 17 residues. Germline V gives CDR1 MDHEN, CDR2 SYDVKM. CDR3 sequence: CASSLGPGLAEYNEQFF. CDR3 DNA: TGTGCCAGCAGCCTAGGGCCGGGACTAGCGGAATACAATGAGCAGTTCTTC.

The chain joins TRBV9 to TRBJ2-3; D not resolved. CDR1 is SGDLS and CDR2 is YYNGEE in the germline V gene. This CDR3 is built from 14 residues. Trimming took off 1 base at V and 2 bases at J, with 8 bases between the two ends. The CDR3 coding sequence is TGTGCCAGCAGCGTAACCTCGGCCACAGATACGCAGTATTTT. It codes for CASSVTSATDTQYF. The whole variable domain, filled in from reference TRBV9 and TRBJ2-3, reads DSGVTQTPKHLITATGQRVTLRCSPRSGDLSVYWYQQSLDQGLQFLIQYYNGEERAKGNILERFSAQQFPDLHSELNLSSLELGDSALYFCASSVTSATDTQYFGPGTRLTVL.

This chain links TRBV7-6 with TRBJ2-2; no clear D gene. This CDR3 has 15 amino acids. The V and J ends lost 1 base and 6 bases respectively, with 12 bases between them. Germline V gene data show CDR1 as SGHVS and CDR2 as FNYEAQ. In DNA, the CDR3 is TGTGCCAGCAGCTTAGTCAGTTCAGGATCCGGGGAGCTGTTTTTT. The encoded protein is CASSLVSSGSGELFF.

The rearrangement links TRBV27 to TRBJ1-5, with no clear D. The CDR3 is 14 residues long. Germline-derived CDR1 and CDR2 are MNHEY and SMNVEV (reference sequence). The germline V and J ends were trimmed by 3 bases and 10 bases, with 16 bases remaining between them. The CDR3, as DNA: TGTGCCAGCAGTTTCTCGGAGTCGATCGATCCCCAGCATTTT. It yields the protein CASSFSESIDPQHF.

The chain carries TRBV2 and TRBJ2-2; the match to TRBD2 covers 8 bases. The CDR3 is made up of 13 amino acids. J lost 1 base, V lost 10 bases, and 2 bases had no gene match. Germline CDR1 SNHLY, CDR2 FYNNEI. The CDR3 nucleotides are TGTGCCACCGCGGGAGGGAACACCGGGGAGCTGTTTTTT. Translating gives CATAGGNTGELFF.

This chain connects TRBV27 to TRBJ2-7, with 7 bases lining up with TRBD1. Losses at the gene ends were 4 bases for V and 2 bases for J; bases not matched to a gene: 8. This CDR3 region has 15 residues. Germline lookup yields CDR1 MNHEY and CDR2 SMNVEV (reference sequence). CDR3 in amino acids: CASSSFTGATYEQYF. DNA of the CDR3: TGTGCCAGCAGTTCGTTTACAGGGGCCACCTACGAGCAGTACTTC.